These 17 T cell receptor delta chains were all obtained from the same sample, sequenced in a study of DNA immune sequencing with unique molecular identifiers. Genomic DNA underwent 32-plex PCR targeting all 8 TRDV and 4 TRDJ genes. The library had 12-nucleotide UMIs introduced over around 3 barcoding cycles, then a second adapter PCR. TCRdb fed the multiplex PCR reads into CATT to redo clone calling. The profile shows thousands of delta-chain clones, roughly a fifth of them singletons. Material: gamma-delta T cells from PBMCs. These receptors came from a human donor in good health.

This clone is labeled as medium-sized. V gene TRDV2 combines with J gene TRDJ1, with D perhaps matching TRDD3 (5 bases). V lost 3 bases, J lost 0 bases, and 13 bases lay in between. Germline V lookup: CDR1 GEAIGNYY, CDR2 EKD. This CDR3 is 15 amino acids long. The CDR3: CACDQVGSYTDKLIF. CDR3 sequence (DNA): TGTGCCTGTGACCAGGTGGGATCCTACACCGATAAACTCATCTTT.

Within the sample, this clone is medium-sized. The V and J genes are TRDV2 and TRDJ2, with no clear D. The J call may be wrong; the DNA end is better matched by TRDJ1. The germline V gene has CDR1 GEAIGNYY and CDR2 EKD. The CDR3 consists of 15 residues. CDR3 in amino acids: CACDTIGTYTDKLIF. CDR3 DNA: TGTGCCTGTGACACCATCGGGACGTACACCGATAAACTCATCTTT.

This chain joins TRDV1 and TRDJ1; 12 bases fit TRDD3. Germline assignment: CDR1 TSWWSYY and CDR2 QGS. V lost 0 bases, J lost 1 base, and 18 bases stayed unmatched. The CDR3 covers 22 residues. The DNA for the CDR3 is TGTGCTCTTGGGGAACTTCGCGCTGGGGGATACGCGTATCCCCCAGGCACCGATAAACTCATCTTT. This encodes CALGELRAGGYAYPPGTDKLIF.

About this clone: This likely stems from a read error, as it lies one base from a far larger clone. This sequence joins TRDV1 and TRDJ2, with 8 bases identical to TRDD3. The J call may be faulty, since TRDJ1 better matches the DNA end. Germline values: CDR1 TSWWSYY, CDR2 QGS. The CDR3 has 22 residues. The CDR3 reads CALGPRSKWWGIIRVYTDKLIF. The CDR3 DNA reads as TGTGCTCTTGGGCCTCGTTCGAAGTGGTGGGGGATTATTAGGGTTTACACCGATAAACTCATCTTT.

This clone has only a few counts. A much larger clonotype is one base distant, so this may be a read error. The sample carries other DNA sequences with the same CDR3. J is TRDJ1 and V is TRDV2; 12 nucleotides match TRDD3. The CDR3 covers 18 residues. Trimming removed 3 bases from V and 2 bases from J; junction bases left unmatched: 12. Germline V lookup: CDR1 GEAIGNYY, CDR2 EKD. Here the CDR3 reads CACDALLGDTRYTDKLIF. CDR3 DNA: TGTGCCTGTGACGCCTTACTGGGGGATACTCGTTATACCGATAAACTCATCTTT.

The CDR3 loop reads CALGELGTARLGDGGVKLIF. The CDR3 nucleotides read TGTGCTCTTGGGGAACTAGGGACAGCCAGGCTGGGGGATGGTGGGGTTAAACTCATCTTT. The chain is built from TRDV1 and TRDJ1; the match to TRDD3 covers 9 bases. V shed 0 bases and J 7 bases; nucleotides not matched to a gene: 21. The CDR3 length is 20 residues. Germline V CDR1 and CDR2: TSWWSYY, QGS.

The sample holds one count of this clone. The protein in TCRdb stems from a much larger clone and differs at residue 4 from this DNA's translation, likely a read error; here the protein is translated from the DNA. This chain connects TRDV2 to TRDJ1, with 7 bases identical to TRDD3. The length of the CDR3 is 14 residues. Per germline, CDR1 GEAIGNYY and CDR2 EKD. V dropped 5 bases and J dropped 3; count of bases not matched to a gene: 8. CDR3 in DNA: TGTGCCTGTGGCACACTGGGGACCCCCGATAAACTCATCTTT. Its translation: CACGTLGTPDKLIF.

About this clone itself: Only one base separates this from a far larger clonotype, so it likely reflects a read error. The chain is built from TRDV2 and TRDJ1, with a tentative D call TRDD3 (6 bases). The CDR3 extends over 17 amino acids. Germline V CDR1 and CDR2: GEAIGNYY, EKD. V was cut by 3 bases and J by 1 base, with 20 bases left in between. CDR3 nucleotides: TGTGCCTGTGACTCCGCCGATTGGGGGGAAATCACCGATAAACTCATCTTT. Translation: CACDSADWGEITDKLIF.

This clone is deemed medium-sized (0.01 to 0.1%). This CDR3 is also generated by other DNA sequences in the sample. The V gene is TRDV2, the J gene TRDJ1; 10 nucleotides agree with TRDD3. The junction had 39 bases not matched to a gene; V was cut back by 3 bases and J by 0 bases. This CDR3 is 27 amino acids long. Germline values: CDR1 GEAIGNYY, CDR2 EKD. This chain's CDR3 is CACDRLSLPPGFGGSTGGLSYTDKLIF. The CDR3 DNA reads as TGTGCCTGTGACCGGTTATCCCTTCCGCCGGGGTTTGGAGGTAGTACTGGGGGATTATCGTACACCGATAAACTCATCTTT.

In its sample, this clone ranks as medium-sized. The gene calls are TRDV3 and TRDJ1, with 13 nucleotides matching TRDD3. There are 20 residues in the CDR3. The V and J ends lost 2 bases and 0 bases, in that order; junction bases with no gene match: 18. Germline CDR1 reads TVYSNPD; CDR2 reads GDNSRS (reference sequence). The CDR3 sequence: CAFGAPTSILGDTNTDKLIF. In nucleotides, the CDR3 is TGTGCCTTTGGGGCTCCTACCAGCATACTGGGGGATACGAACACCGATAAACTCATCTTT.

This clone has just a few counts. The gene calls are TRDV1 and TRDJ1, with D perhaps matching TRDD2 (5 bases). V was pared by 4 bases and J by 0 bases, with 39 bases between. CDR1 and CDR2 from the germline V gene are TSWWSYY and QGS. This CDR3 is 24 amino acids long. CDR3 protein: CALGVLRRSRSTAGVKEDTDKLIF. Here the CDR3 DNA reads TGTGCTCTTGGGGTCCTTCGCCGTTCCAGGTCTACTGCGGGAGTGAAAGAGGACACCGATAAACTCATCTTT.

This clone was picked up a small number of times. The chain joins TRDV2 to TRDJ1; D might be TRDD3 (6 bases). V lost 2 bases to trimming and J lost 3 bases, with 12 bases between them. CDR3 size: 14 residues. Germline CDR1 is GEAIGNYY and CDR2 is EKD. The DNA for the CDR3 is TGTGCCTGTGACATGGTACTGGGCCCCGATAAACTCATCTTT. Translated, it gives CACDMVLGPDKLIF.

By share of the sample, this clone is medium-sized. The rearrangement joins TRDV2 to TRDJ1, with TRDD3 as a possible D gene (6 bases). V was clipped by 4 bases and J by 7 bases, with 18 bases between them. Germline CDR1 GEAIGNYY, CDR2 EKD. This CDR3 contains 14 residues. CDR3 in amino acids: CACEGISGSRKLIF. The CDR3 DNA follows: TGTGCCTGTGAGGGGATTAGTGGGTCCCGTAAACTCATCTTT.

Worth noting for this clone: Given a far larger clone just one base away, this is likely a sequencing read error. The V call is TRDV2, the J call TRDJ1, with 9 bases identical to TRDD3. Per germline, CDR1 GEAIGNYY and CDR2 EKD. The CDR3 has 18 residues. CDR3 protein: CAFDEIDSGGWWTDKLIF. The CDR3 DNA follows: TGTGCCTTTGACGAGATCGATTCTGGGGGATGGTGGACCGATAAACTCATCTTT.

This chain uses TRDV2 with TRDJ1, with 9 nucleotides matching TRDD3. The V and J ends lost 0 bases and 0 bases, in that order; junction bases with no gene match: 19. The CDR3 consists of 21 residues. From germline, CDR1 is GEAIGNYY and CDR2 EKD. Here the CDR3 DNA reads TGTGCCTGTGACACCGTCTTTGCTACTGGGGGACAGGCCCCTTACACCGATAAACTCATCTTT. Protein product: CACDTVFATGGQAPYTDKLIF.

This clone is medium-sized (0.01 to 0.1%). The genes are TRDV1 and TRDJ1, with no clear D. The CDR3 contains 15 residues. Germline values: CDR1 TSWWSYY, CDR2 QGS. The ends were cut back, 3 bases at V and 0 bases at J, with 11 bases in the middle. CDR3 in amino acids: CALGELRLYTDKLIF. CDR3 nucleotide sequence: TGTGCTCTTGGGGAGCTACGTTTGTACACCGATAAACTCATCTTT.

The chain joins TRDV2 to TRDJ1; D not resolved. The V end lost 3 bases, the J end lost 1 base, and 17 bases lay between the germline ends. The CDR3 sequence is 16 residues long. Germline lookup yields CDR1 GEAIGNYY and CDR2 EKD. CDR3 in amino acids: CACDQLRPIITDKLIF. The CDR3 bases are TGTGCCTGTGACCAGCTCCGGCCTATTATCACCGATAAACTCATCTTT.